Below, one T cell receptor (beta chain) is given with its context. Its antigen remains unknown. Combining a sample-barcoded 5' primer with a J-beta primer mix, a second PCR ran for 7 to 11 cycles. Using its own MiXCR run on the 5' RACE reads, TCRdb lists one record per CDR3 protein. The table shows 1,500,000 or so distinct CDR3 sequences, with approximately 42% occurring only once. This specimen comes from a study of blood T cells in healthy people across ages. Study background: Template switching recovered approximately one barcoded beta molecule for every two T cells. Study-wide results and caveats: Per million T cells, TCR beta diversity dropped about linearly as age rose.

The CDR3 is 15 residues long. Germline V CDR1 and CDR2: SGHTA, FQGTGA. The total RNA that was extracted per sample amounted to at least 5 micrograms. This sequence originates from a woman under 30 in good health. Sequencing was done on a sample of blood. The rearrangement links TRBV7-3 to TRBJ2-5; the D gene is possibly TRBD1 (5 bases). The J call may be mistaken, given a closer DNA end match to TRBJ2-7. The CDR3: CASSYGHPGAYEQYF. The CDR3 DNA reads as TGTGCCAGCAGCTATGGACATCCCGGCGCCTACGAGCAGTACTTC.